This is a list of T cell receptor beta chains from one sample in a study of blood T cell repertoires in COVID-19. Profiled with immunoSEQ multiplex PCR; TCRdb holds only in-frame clones, not every one. Seen here are 98,000 or so clones, about four fifths observed once, and the top ten hold 4.5% to 5.5%. Sequenced material: peripheral blood. These receptor sequences come from a man between 60 and 70 years old with acute or convalescent COVID-19. CDR3s include the opening cysteine and the closing phenylalanine or tryptophan. Fields, in order: J gene, clone size, D gene, V gene, CDR3 DNA, CDR3 protein. The D gene is left open where the match is weak. For some rows the clone size is stated as once, few or many, or as a class when expanded; others skip it.

>TRBJ2-1|-|-|TRBV12-5
TGTGCTAGTGGCCGCCTAGGCCCTTGGGATGAGCAGTTCTTC
CASGRLGPWDEQFF
>TRBJ1-1|-|-|TRBV18
TGTGCCAGCTCACCCCTCTCCAACACTGAAGCTTTCTTT
CASSPLSNTEAFF
>TRBJ1-6|once|-|TRBV9
TGTGCCAGCAGCGAGACAAGGAATAATAATTCACCCCTCCACTTT
CASSETRNNNSPLHF
>TRBJ1-2|-|-|TRBV27
TGTGCCAGCAGAGGGGGTTCCAACTATGGCTACACCTTC
CASRGGSNYGYTF
>TRBJ2-2|-|-|TRBV18
TGTGCCAGCTCACGGTTCCAGGGGACGTCGAACACCGGGGAGCTGTTTTTT
CASSRFQGTSNTGELFF
>TRBJ2-7|-|-|TRBV11-3
TGTGCCAGCAGCCCGAATAGGGGGGGGCCCGACGAGCAGTACTTC
CASSPNRGGPDEQYF
>TRBJ1-5|-|-|TRBV4-2
TGTGCCAGCAGCCAAGATTTGTCGCAGCCCCAGCATTTT
CASSQDLSQPQHF
>TRBJ1-1|-|-|TRBV19
TGTGCCAGTAAATACCGAACCCCGGGCACTGAAGCTTTCTTT
CASKYRTPGTEAFF
>TRBJ2-7|-|TRBD2|TRBV5-4
TGTGCCAGCAGCAAGCGGGAGGGGGGGTTCGACGAGCAGTACTTC
CASSKREGGFDEQYF
>TRBJ1-5|-|TRBD1|TRBV5-1
TGCGCCAGCAGCTTGGGACAGGGGTCGGGTCAGCCCCAGCATTTT
CASSLGQGSGQPQHF
>TRBJ1-5|-|-|TRBV5-8
TGTGCCAGCAGCTCCCTCAATCAGCCCCAGCATTTT
CASSSLNQPQHF
>TRBJ2-2|few|-|TRBV5-1
TGCGCCAGCAGCCCGGACAGTCTTGCCACCGGGGAGCTGTTTTTT
CASSPDSLATGELFF
>TRBJ1-6|-|-|TRBV2
TGTGCCAGCAGGGGGGCGAGCTCCTATAATTCACCCCTCCACTTT
CASRGASSYNSPLHF
>TRBJ2-7|-|TRBD1|TRBV5-1
TGCGCCAGCAGTTCCACCTTGACAGGGTTCTACGAGCAGTACTTC
CASSSTLTGFYEQYF
>TRBJ2-1|-|-|TRBV3-1/TRBV3-2
TGTGCCAGCAGACCGGGACTCCCAAGGGATGAGCAGTTCTTC
CASRPGLPRDEQFF
>TRBJ2-3|few|TRBD1|TRBV6-5
TGTGCCAGCAGTTACGGACAGGCAGATACGCAGTATTTT
CASSYGQADTQYF
>TRBJ2-3|once|-|TRBV5-8
TGTGCCAGCAGCTTGCGGCAGGGCACAGATACGCAGTATTTT
CASSLRQGTDTQYF
>TRBJ2-5|-|TRBD2|TRBV2
TGTGCCAGCAGTGGGGCGGGAGCGGAGACCCAGTACTTC
CASSGAGAETQYF
>TRBJ2-7|-|TRBD1|TRBV6-5
TGTGCCAGCAGGGACAGGGGGGGAGACGAGCAGTACTTC
CASRDRGGDEQYF
>TRBJ1-1|-|TRBD1|TRBV5-1
TGCGCCAGCAGCCCGGGACAGATTAACACTGAAGCTTTCTTT
CASSPGQINTEAFF
>TRBJ2-1|few|TRBD2|TRBV5-1
TGCGCCAGCAGCCGACAACCTCCACTAGCGGGGGACGCGAGGCAGTTCTTC
CASSRQPPLAGDARQFF
>TRBJ1-2|-|TRBD1|TRBV4-2
TGTGCCAGCAGCCAAGGGGGTTCGGGACAGAGATCCTATGGCTACACCTTC
CASSQGGSGQRSYGYTF
>TRBJ1-2|-|-|TRBV18
TGTGCCAGCTCACCGCTCGAGGGCGCGGTTGGCTACACCTTC
CASSPLEGAVGYTF
>TRBJ2-5|-|-|TRBV24-1
TGTGCCACCAGTGACGCGAACAGGGACCAAGAGACCCAGTACTTC
CATSDANRDQETQYF
>TRBJ2-2|-|-|TRBV6-5
TGTGCCAGCAGTTACTCTACAGACAGATACACCGGGGAGCTGTTTTTT
CASSYSTDRYTGELFF
>TRBJ2-7|few|TRBD1|TRBV10-1
TGCGCCAGCAGTGAGCCGGGACAGTACGAGCAGTACTTC
CASSEPGQYEQYF
>TRBJ1-2|-|-|TRBV2
TGTGCCAGCAAAGGGACTTATGGCTACACCTTC
CASKGTYGYTF
>TRBJ1-5|-|-|TRBV28
TGTGCCAGCAGGTATATACAGGAGTTCAATCAGCCCCAGCATTTT
CASRYIQEFNQPQHF
>TRBJ1-2|-|TRBD1|TRBV6-5
TGTGCCAGCAGTTTAGGGACAGGGAGCGGCTACACCTTC
CASSLGTGSGYTF
>TRBJ1-2|-|TRBD1|TRBV7-2
TGTGCCAGCAGCCCACAGGGACAGAACTATGGCTACACCTTC
CASSPQGQNYGYTF
>TRBJ2-7|-|-|TRBV7-8
TGTGCCAGCAGAGGGGCGGGACAGAAGACCTACGAGCAGTACTTC
CASRGAGQKTYEQYF
>TRBJ1-5|-|TRBD1|TRBV4-2
TGTGCCAGCAGCCAAGAACAGGGGACCCAGCCCCAGCATTTT
CASSQEQGTQPQHF
>TRBJ1-2|-|TRBD1|TRBV3-1/TRBV3-2
TGTGCCAGCAGCCTCTTCGGACAGGGTGGTTATGGCTACACCTTC
CASSLFGQGGYGYTF
>TRBJ1-1|-|-|TRBV7-6
TGTGCCAGCAGCTTAGGACTAGACACTGAAGCTTTCTTT
CASSLGLDTEAFF
>TRBJ1-6|-|TRBD1|TRBV6-6
TGTGCCAGCAGGGACTCAGGGGGATCCTATAATTCACCCCTCCACTTT
CASRDSGGSYNSPLHF
>TRBJ1-1|once|-|TRBV7-2
TGTGCCAGCAGCTTCCGGCAACCCCGGGGGGACACTGAAGCTTTCTTT
CASSFRQPRGDTEAFF
>TRBJ1-1|-|TRBD1|TRBV12-5
TGTGCTAGTGGGCAGGGGGCGCTTAACACTGAAGCTTTCTTT
CASGQGALNTEAFF
>TRBJ1-4|-|-|TRBV11-2
TGTGCCAGCAGCTTATCAGACTATAATGAAAAACTGTTTTTT
CASSLSDYNEKLFF
>TRBJ2-6|-|-|TRBV10-3
TGTGCCATCAGTGAGCGTGGGCAGGTCCTCAGGGCCAACGTCCTGACTTTC
CAISERGQVLRANVLTF
>TRBJ2-3|-|-|TRBV24-1
TGTGCCACCAGGGAGGCAGATACGCAGTATTTT
CATREADTQYF
>TRBJ1-6|-|TRBD1|TRBV28
TGTGCCAGCTGGACAGGGAGCTCCTATAATTCACCCCTCCACTTT
CASWTGSSYNSPLHF
>TRBJ1-2|-|-|TRBV24-1
TGTGCCACCAGTGATCCCCGGGCAGGGATGAAGTATGGCTACACCTTC
CATSDPRAGMKYGYTF
>TRBJ2-5|once|-|TRBV18
TGTGCCAGCTCACCACGGGCACAGCAAGAGACCCAGTACTTC
CASSPRAQQETQYF
>TRBJ2-3|-|TRBD1|TRBV6-1
TGTGCCAGCAGTGAAGCCAGGGGGCTTCGCACAGATACGCAGTATTTT
CASSEARGLRTDTQYF
>TRBJ2-7|-|-|TRBV3-1/TRBV3-2
TGTGCCAGCAGCCACAGCTACGAGCAGTACTTC
CASSHSYEQYF
>TRBJ1-2|-|-|TRBV19
TGTGCCAGTAGTATCCGTGACGGCCAGGCTAACTATGGCTACACCTTC
CASSIRDGQANYGYTF
>TRBJ2-5|-|TRBD2|TRBV7-9
TGTGCCAGCAGCTTAACGGCGGGAGGGGGAGAGACCCAGTACTTC
CASSLTAGGGETQYF
>TRBJ1-1|-|TRBD1|TRBV9
TGTGCCAGCAGCGTAGGGACAGGGGCGTCGTCGGCTTTCTTT
CASSVGTGASSAFF
>TRBJ2-7|few|-|TRBV7-8
TGTGCCAGCAGCTTATCGCTGAGTGAGCAGTACTTC
CASSLSLSEQYF
>TRBJ2-1|-|-|TRBV30
TGTGCCTGGAGTCGTCGGGGCAATGAGCAGTTCTTC
CAWSRRGNEQFF